Reported below is one TCR beta chain. This clonotype was detected a few times. This clone's antigen is unknown. Per-nucleotide qualities are absent, and no much larger clonotype sits a single base away. This entry comes from a study of T cells in Graves' hyperthyroidism and ophthalmopathy (dated by TCRdb to about 2019). Concerning the study at large: Peripheral blood samples were taken at initial diagnosis, before any treatment was given. TCR V-J signatures able to tell the groups apart were searched for in a discovery cohort of around 95 patients, of whom fewer than 45 had Graves' ophthalmopathy and some 60 had stable Graves' hyperthyroidism. Whether ophthalmopathy could be predicted prospectively was tested in an independent validation cohort made up of under 20 hyperthyroidism patients plus 17 patients who later progressed to ophthalmopathy. Following sampling, methimazole starting at 30 mg daily was given to hyperthyroidism patients, and high-dose intravenous methylprednisolone was given to ophthalmopathy patients. Thyroid tissue and blood T-cell repertoires from roughly six Graves' hyperthyroidism patients were also compared in the study. The approximately 97 discovery patients were randomly divided into training and test sets at a 7:3 ratio. TCR Vbeta CDR3 sequencing of approximately 140 peripheral blood samples (under 45 ophthalmopathy, about 75 hyperthyroidism and approximately 17 progressor patients) is reported in the paper. The study at large found these results: No statistical method was used to fix the sample size in advance, and group allocation was not hidden from the investigators. During validation, the model predicted progression to ophthalmopathy a median of approximately six months ahead of onset, with around 71% sensitivity and more than 72% specificity. A model built on a 13 V-J signature distinguished ophthalmopathy from stable hyperthyroidism, reaching over 85% sensitivity and around 81% specificity in cross-validation and 80%/75% in testing. Most expanded thyroid clonotypes (frequency above 0.001) were also found in blood, which suggests that blood repertoires may mirror thyroid immune responses.

The TCR beta CDR3 regions were amplified from RNA transcripts. For the first round of RT-PCR on the TCR CDR3, the HTBI primer set was used together with the Qiagen OneStep RT-PCR kit. Libraries were constructed in a second round of multiplex PCR, after which size selection and purification were carried out. Paired-end sequencing of the libraries was performed with 100 bp reads on an Illumina HiSeq2000. Regarding the original processing steps: SOAPnuke was used to process the raw data, with reads discarded if the reads contained adapters or uncalled bases, had a mean Phred below 15, or lacked an exact constant-primer or identifier match. High-quality paired reads were merged with COPE v1.2.5, and unique nucleotide sequences were defined as clonotypes. MiTCR v1.1 was used to align clonotypes to the IMGT TRBV, TRBD and TRBJ reference segments. Only V-J combinations with frequency above 0.0001, covering about 99% of repertoires, were analysed. A TCS score was defined as the ratio of F50 (clonal expansion) to E x V (chaos), with BLOSUM62-based TCRdist applied between CDR3 peptides within each V-J. Welch's t-statistics and random forest reduced around 550 V-J features to roughly 13, which were used in a naive Bayes classifier (R e1071). Using fastp at Q25 and MiXCR, TCRdb reprocessed the public reads and kept productive beta chains. A single entry per CDR3 protein holds the most common genes and DNA from its merged rows. The V and J calls, along with clone size, are taken from TCRdb and not from the paper's own processing. This sample has about 290,000 distinct CDR3 sequences in its table, and over 12% of those were observed once. Under 35% of the sample is held by the ten biggest clonotypes.

Hyperthyroidism patients were newly diagnosed, had a disease duration of under 2 months, and were aged 18 to 65 years. Any patient with an uncontrolled infection, another autoimmune disease, pregnancy or lactation was excluded. Diagnoses relied on clinical symptoms, serum thyroxine and TRAb, thyroid ultrasound and orbital computed tomography. For progressor patients, blood was drawn at the first diagnosis of hyperthyroidism, before any ophthalmopathy symptoms had appeared. PBMCs were isolated from about 10 ml of fresh peripheral blood by Ficoll-Paque density gradient centrifugation. Progressor patients were initially diagnosed with Graves' hyperthyroidism and developed ophthalmopathy during follow-up. Total RNA was extracted using Trizol reagent, and RNA quality was assessed on an Agilent 2100 Bioanalyzer. CDR1 and CDR2 are drawn from the germline V gene (reference sequence): SGHKS, YYEKEE. The CDR3 starts with the cysteine, ends with the phenylalanine, and has 17 residues. This entry keeps only the CDR3 DNA: 51 bases, framed from base 1. V is cut back by 5 bases and J by 1 base, with 11 bases in the junction unmatched.

The sequenced material came from blood. The sequence joins TRBV5-5 to TRBJ1-2; TRBD1 fits 10 bases in the junction. The origin of this receptor is a woman between 50 and 59 years old with Graves' hyperthyroidism that later progressed to Graves' ophthalmopathy. The CDR3 protein: CASSLLRTGGYNYGYTF. The DNA sequence follows: TGTGCCAGCAGTCTTCTTAGGACAGGGGGTTATAACTATGGCTACACCTTC.